One T cell receptor beta chain is described in this entry. The antigen remains undetermined. This sample stems from a study of brain T cells in children with intractable seizures. Study conclusions and caveats: Patients' HCMV serostatus was unknown; virus specificity rests on CDR3 similarity alone.

Generated by immunoSEQ multiplex PCR, the TCRdb table keeps only in-frame clones and is missing some. The sample records approximately 60,000 clones, roughly 95% being singletons. CDR1 and CDR2 (germline): SGHTA, FQGNSA. The CDR3 consists of 15 residues. V dropped 3 bases and J dropped 3 bases, with 12 bases sitting between them. The chain combines TRBV7-2 with TRBJ1-3; possibly TRBD1 for D (5 bases). The sample was peripheral blood, taken at surgery. This clonotype was sampled from a boy in the first two years of life with focal cortical dysplasia and intractable seizures. CDR3 DNA sequence: TGTGCCAGCAGCTTCGGGGCAGGCCATGGAAACACCATATATTTT. The encoded protein is CASSFGAGHGNTIYF. Full variable domain (outside the CDR3, taken from reference TRBV7-2 and TRBJ1-3): GAGVSQSPSNKVTEKGKDVELRCDPISGHTALYWYRQSLGQGLEFLIYFQGNSAPDKSGLPSDRFSAERTGGSVSTLTIQRTQQEDSAVYLCASSFGAGHGNTIYFGEGSWLTVV.